These T cell receptor beta chains were read from a single sample in a study of vaccination effects on CD4 cells after COVID-19. Profiling relied on immunoSEQ multiplex PCR, and the TCRdb table lists in-frame clones only, not all of them. Of about 80,000 clones in the sample, about three quarters were seen once. No antigens are known for them. The sequencing used CD4+ T cells from PBMCs cultured with HCoV-OC43 spike peptides, collected after COVID-19 vaccination. The receptors come from a human donor who received a COVID-19 vaccine. The CDR3 runs from the conserved cysteine through the conserved F or W. The D gene is left open where the match is weak. Clone size is not always given. Where it is, it says once, few, many or a class for expanded clones.

cdr3_nt | cdr3_aa | d_call | clone_size | j_call | v_call
TGTGCCAGCACCCGACAGGCGAACTATGGCTACACCTTC | CASTRQANYGYTF | - | - | TRBJ1-2 | TRBV6-5
TGTGCCAGCGGAAAGGGGGGGAACACTGAAGCTTTCTTT | CASGKGGNTEAFF | - | - | TRBJ1-1 | TRBV28
TGTGCCAGTAGGTCTTTTGACAGAAATAATTCACCCCTCCACTTT | CASRSFDRNNSPLHF | - | - | TRBJ1-6 | TRBV19
TGTGCCAGCAGTGATGAGACCCAGTACTTC | CASSDETQYF | - | - | TRBJ2-5 | TRBV2
TGTGCCAGCAGCCCTGCTGTCGACAGGAGGAATGGCTACACCTTC | CASSPAVDRRNGYTF | - | - | TRBJ1-2 | TRBV27
TGCGCCAGCAGCTTGAGAGGGGCCCAAGAGACCCAGTACTTC | CASSLRGAQETQYF | - | - | TRBJ2-5 | TRBV5-1
TGTGCCAGCAGCTTAGAGACAGGGATCAATTCACCCCTCCACTTT | CASSLETGINSPLHF | TRBD1 | - | TRBJ1-6 | TRBV11-2
TGTGCCAGCCGCCGGGACCCGGCGGTAGATACGCAGTATTTT | CASRRDPAVDTQYF | - | - | TRBJ2-3 | TRBV28
TGTGCCAGCTCAGCGGGGAGCACAGATACGCAGTATTTT | CASSAGSTDTQYF | - | once | TRBJ2-3 | TRBV18
TGTGCCTCTACCCCCGGGGGAGGGAACACTGAAGCTTTCTTT | CASTPGGGNTEAFF | - | few | TRBJ1-1 | TRBV10-3
TGCGCCAGCAGCCCCGGAGCGTCAACCCCCGCAGAGACCCAGTACTTC | CASSPGASTPAETQYF | - | - | TRBJ2-5 | TRBV5-1
TGCGCCAGCACCCCAGGAGGACAGGCTAACTATGGCTACACCTTC | CASTPGGQANYGYTF | TRBD1 | - | TRBJ1-2 | TRBV4-1
TGTGCCAGCAGCCGTTGGAACCAGGGATACACTGAAGCTTTCTTT | CASSRWNQGYTEAFF | - | few | TRBJ1-1 | TRBV5-6
TGTGCCAGCAGCTCTAGACAGGGGGCTACGGGGGCCAACGTCCTGACTTTC | CASSSRQGATGANVLTF | TRBD1 | - | TRBJ2-6 | TRBV7-2
TGTGCCAGCAGCCAAGGATCGCCAATGTTTAATTCACCCCTCCACTTT | CASSQGSPMFNSPLHF | - | - | TRBJ1-6 | TRBV3-1/TRBV3-2
TGTGCCAGCAGCTTGTGGCAGGGGGCTCATGGAAACACCATATATTTT | CASSLWQGAHGNTIYF | TRBD1 | - | TRBJ1-3 | TRBV5-8
TGTGCCAGCAGGATCACAGGGACCCCGGGGTCACTGGATGGCTACACCTTC | CASRITGTPGSLDGYTF | - | - | TRBJ1-2 | TRBV2
TGTGCCAGCAGCCCGAATAGCGGGGGGCAAGAGACCCAGTACTTC | CASSPNSGGQETQYF | TRBD2 | - | TRBJ2-5 | TRBV27
TGTGCCAGCAGCTGGGGACAGGGATCCTATGGCTACACCTTC | CASSWGQGSYGYTF | TRBD1 | - | TRBJ1-2 | TRBV5-6
TGTGCCAGCAGTTTTTACCGCTCGGGCGGGGGAACAACTAATGAAAAACTGTTTTTT | CASSFYRSGGGTTNEKLFF | - | - | TRBJ1-4 | TRBV27
TGTGCCAGCAGCCCACTTGGGACAGGGGCCATCCCAAATCAGCCCCAGCATTTT | CASSPLGTGAIPNQPQHF | TRBD1 | - | TRBJ1-5 | TRBV28
TGCGCCAGCAGCTCGAAGAGGACAACCAGCACAGATACGCAGTATTTT | CASSSKRTTSTDTQYF | - | once | TRBJ2-3 | TRBV5-1
TGTGCCAGCAGCCGGGGCGGCGGGGGGTACACAGATACGCAGTATTTT | CASSRGGGGYTDTQYF | TRBD2 | few | TRBJ2-3 | TRBV7-3
TGCAGCGCAAGGAGGCAAAATTCACCCCTCCACTTT | CSARRQNSPLHF | - | - | TRBJ1-6 | TRBV29-1
TGTGCCAGCAGCTCCGGGACGGTCCCCGAAAAACTGTTTTTT | CASSSGTVPEKLFF | - | - | TRBJ1-4 | TRBV28
TGTGCCAGCAGCGTATCGGGGGGGAGCTCCTACAATGAGCAGTTCTTC | CASSVSGGSSYNEQFF | TRBD2 | - | TRBJ2-1 | TRBV9
TGTGCCAGCAGACCTACCCTGGGACCCGGTGGCTACACCTTC | CASRPTLGPGGYTF | - | - | TRBJ1-2 | TRBV27
TGTGCCAGCAGTTACTTCGGTCGGACTGAAGCTTTCTTT | CASSYFGRTEAFF | - | - | TRBJ1-1 | TRBV6-5
TGTGCTAGTGGACTCCAAAAACAGGGTGACAATGAGCAGTTCTTC | CASGLQKQGDNEQFF | - | few | TRBJ2-1 | TRBV12-5
TGTGCCACCAGTGATCCCCACGGGTACGACTATGGCTACACCTTC | CATSDPHGYDYGYTF | - | few | TRBJ1-2 | TRBV24-1
TGTGCCAGCAGCCGACAGGGTTATAGCAATCAGCCCCAGCATTTT | CASSRQGYSNQPQHF | TRBD1 | - | TRBJ1-5 | TRBV5-5
TGTGCCAGCAGCCTGGGGCAGGGCCGGGCTTTCTTT | CASSLGQGRAFF | - | - | TRBJ1-1 | TRBV28
TGTACCAGCTCAGGGACAGAAGAGACCCAGTACTTC | CTSSGTEETQYF | TRBD1 | - | TRBJ2-5 | TRBV18
TGTGCCAGCAGTTTTGGAGGGGATCAGCCCCAGCATTTT | CASSFGGDQPQHF | - | - | TRBJ1-5 | TRBV12-3/TRBV12-4
TGTGCCAGCAGCCAAGATGGAGTAGGACAAGAGACCCAGTACTTC | CASSQDGVGQETQYF | - | once | TRBJ2-5 | TRBV3-1/TRBV3-2
TGTGCCAGTAGTCTAAAAGCGGGGGGCCCCCCAACAGATACGCAGTATTTT | CASSLKAGGPPTDTQYF | TRBD2 | - | TRBJ2-3 | TRBV19
TGTGCCAGCAGCCAAGCTCAGAGGTCAGGGGCCAACGTCCTGACTTTC | CASSQAQRSGANVLTF | - | - | TRBJ2-6 | TRBV3-1/TRBV3-2
TGCGCCAGCAGCTCTAGACAGGGCGGCACTGAAGCTTTCTTT | CASSSRQGGTEAFF | TRBD1 | - | TRBJ1-1 | TRBV5-1
TGCGCCAGCAGCCAAGCTTTAGCCAGCTCTGGGGCCAACGTCCTGACTTTC | CASSQALASSGANVLTF | - | - | TRBJ2-6 | TRBV4-1
TGTGCCAGCAGCTTATATGAGGGCGCGGGGCAGCCCCAGCATTTT | CASSLYEGAGQPQHF | - | once | TRBJ1-5 | TRBV11-2
TGTGCCAGTTTACTCAGCACCGGGACAGTCAACACTGAAGCTTTCTTT | CASLLSTGTVNTEAFF | TRBD1 | few | TRBJ1-1 | TRBV19
TGTGCCAGCAGTCACGGGGCCCTCTCCTACAATGAGCAGTTCTTC | CASSHGALSYNEQFF | - | - | TRBJ2-1 | TRBV6-2/TRBV6-3
TGTGCCAGTTTGGCCCAGGGGCGCACTGGTGGCTACACCTTC | CASLAQGRTGGYTF | - | - | TRBJ1-2 | TRBV28
TGCGCCAGCAGCGCTACAGATACGCAGTATTTT | CASSATDTQYF | - | - | TRBJ2-3 | TRBV5-1
TGTGCCAGCCAGGAGGCTGGAAACACCATATATTTT | CASQEAGNTIYF | - | few | TRBJ1-3 | TRBV3-1/TRBV3-2
TGTGCCAGCAGCTTAGCTGGGGGACGCACAGATACGCAGTATTTT | CASSLAGGRTDTQYF | - | - | TRBJ2-3 | TRBV5-4
TGTGCCAGCAGCGTAGCCCGCCATCCGGGGGAGCAGTTCTTC | CASSVARHPGEQFF | - | - | TRBJ2-1 | TRBV9
TGTGCCAGCAGTTACTCGCGGGTCGGTGAGACCCAGTACTTC | CASSYSRVGETQYF | - | - | TRBJ2-5 | TRBV6-5
TGTGCCAGCAGCCAAGGCCGGGGCTATGGCTACACCTTC | CASSQGRGYGYTF | - | - | TRBJ1-2 | TRBV3-1/TRBV3-2
TGCGCCAGCAGCCAAGTCTTGGCCGTCGACTCATCTTCTGGAAACACCATATATTTT | CASSQVLAVDSSSGNTIYF | - | few | TRBJ1-3 | TRBV4-1
TGTGCCAGCAGTTTACCCGACAGGGATTGGAATGAAGCTTTCTTT | CASSLPDRDWNEAFF | TRBD1 | - | TRBJ1-1 | TRBV28
TGTGCCAGCACTACTCTAGCGGTATCCTACAATGAGCAGTTCTTC | CASTTLAVSYNEQFF | TRBD2 | - | TRBJ2-1 | TRBV11-2
TGTGCCAGCAGCTTAGCCAATCAGCCCCAGCATTTT | CASSLANQPQHF | - | - | TRBJ1-5 | TRBV7-2
TGTGCCAGCAGCGGTGGGGGGCTCTATGGCTACACCTTC | CASSGGGLYGYTF | - | - | TRBJ1-2 | TRBV7-2
TGTGCCAGTAGTCGGACGGATAGCAATCAGCCCCAGCATTTT | CASSRTDSNQPQHF | - | few | TRBJ1-5 | TRBV19
TGTGCCAGCCGGGAGGGGGGAGCCAAAAACATTCAGTACTTC | CASREGGAKNIQYF | TRBD2 | - | TRBJ2-4 | TRBV28
TGTGCCAGTAGTAAGGCCGGGAACAGCAATCAGCCCCAGCATTTT | CASSKAGNSNQPQHF | - | - | TRBJ1-5 | TRBV19
TGCGCCAGCAGCGATGGACAGCTCCTCTCTGGGGCCAACGTCCTGACTTTC | CASSDGQLLSGANVLTF | - | few | TRBJ2-6 | TRBV4-1